The sequence of this TCR beta chain was determined in a study of blood T cell repertoires in COVID-19. The protocol was immunoSEQ multiplex PCR, while the TCRdb copy is restricted to in-frame clones and leaves out a portion. In the table there are roughly 35,000 clones, 78% of which are singletons. CDR3 length: 17 amino acids. The germline V gene has CDR1 KGHDR and CDR2 SFDVKD. V lost 2 bases and J 5 bases, leaving 17 bases between the germline ends. The TCR was taken from a man in his 70s with acute or convalescent COVID-19. Sequencing input: peripheral blood. V and J are TRBV24-1 and TRBJ2-2, with D possibly TRBD2 on 5 matching bases. The CDR3 region is CATSDSRAPRSTGELFF. CDR3 nucleotide sequence: TGTGCCACCAGTGATTCGAGGGCCCCCAGGAGTACCGGGGAGCTGTTTTTT.